These 14 T cell receptor beta chains originate from one sample sequenced in a study of CD8 T cells in Susac syndrome. Random hexamers were used to reverse transcribe 0.5 to 1 ug of RNA. TCRdb called the immunoSEQ multiplex PCR reads again in MiXCR, with one record for every CDR3 protein. Among some 140,000 distinct CDR3 sequences listed, 80% to 85% were seen once. The sample comprised CD8+ T cells from PBMCs. Receptors originate from a human donor with multiple sclerosis.

The V and J genes are TRBV27 and TRBJ1-2; D possibly corresponds to TRBD1 (6 bases). CDR1 is MNHEY and CDR2 is SMNVEV in the germline V gene (reference sequence). The V end lost 3 bases, the J end lost 0 bases, and 14 bases lay between the germline ends. CDR3 length: 16 amino acids. The CDR3 region is CASSLIGGAANYGYTF. The CDR3 DNA reads TGTGCCAGCAGTTTGATCGGGGGGGCGGCTAACTATGGCTACACCTTC.

The chain uses TRBV7-9 and TRBJ1-1; the match to TRBD1 covers 8 bases. Per germline, CDR1 SEHNR and CDR2 FQNEAQ (reference sequence). The ends lost 3 bases at V and 7 bases at J; junction bases unmatched: 1. The CDR3 is 12 residues long. CDR3 region: CASSFGQGEAFF. The CDR3 DNA reads as TGTGCCAGCAGCTTCGGACAGGGTGAAGCTTTCTTT.

This clonotype occurred many times. The chain combines TRBV7-2 with TRBJ2-5; D remains unclear. Germline values: CDR1 SGHTA, CDR2 FQGNSA. V lost 1 base and J lost 0, with 9 bases in between. This CDR3 region has 15 residues. The CDR3 region has the DNA TGTGCCAGCAGCTTAGTAGGGTCCAACCAAGAGACCCAGTACTTC. This encodes CASSLVGSNQETQYF.

The chain couples TRBV7-6 to TRBJ1-2; possibly TRBD1 for D (5 bases). Deletions cut 4 bases from V and 9 bases from J, with 15 bases between. This CDR3 is built from 13 residues. CDR1 and CDR2 from the germline V gene are SGHVS and FNYEAQ. The CDR3 sequence: CASSYLTESSYTF. The CDR3 DNA sequence: TGTGCCAGCAGCTACCTGACAGAGTCTAGCTACACCTTC.

The gene calls are TRBV19 and TRBJ2-2, with TRBD1 matching over 9 bases. CDR3 length equals 14 residues. Trimming removed 9 bases from V and 0 bases from J; junction bases left unmatched: 2. Germline loops: CDR1 LNHDA, CDR2 SQIVND (reference sequence). CDR3 sequence (DNA): TGTGCCAGCGGACAGGGGACGAACACCGGGGAGCTGTTTTTT. Translating it yields CASGQGTNTGELFF.

The chain recombines TRBV27 with TRBJ2-7; D is unclear. The CDR3 is 17 residues long. V was trimmed by 0 bases and J by 2 bases, leaving 17 bases between them. Germline V gene lookup returns CDR1 MNHEY and CDR2 SMNVEV (reference sequence). For the CDR3, the DNA is TGTGCCAGCAGTTTATCGAAGGGATATTCCCTTACCTACGAGCAGTACTTC. This encodes CASSLSKGYSLTYEQYF.

The J gene is TRBJ1-6, the V gene TRBV4-1; maybe TRBD1 (5 bases). Germline V gives CDR1 MGHRA, CDR2 YSYEKL. V shed 0 bases and J shed 10 bases, with 7 bases lying between them. The CDR3 length is 13 residues. CDR3 sequence reads: CASSQDKGSPLHF. CDR3 nucleotides: TGCGCCAGCAGCCAAGATAAGGGGTCACCCCTCCACTTT.

This clonotype came up once. V is TRBV5-6 and J is TRBJ1-1; D ambiguous. The CDR3 is made up of 16 amino acids. Trimming shortened V by 0 bases and J by 1 base, and 13 bases separated the two germline ends. CDR1 SGHDT and CDR2 YYEEEE come from the germline V gene. The chain's CDR3 is CASSLENSAWNTEAFF. CDR3 nucleotide sequence: TGTGCCAGCAGCTTGGAGAATTCGGCTTGGAACACTGAAGCTTTCTTT.

J is TRBJ2-1 and V is TRBV28; D might be TRBD2 (6 bases). The CDR3 covers 13 residues. Germline V CDR1 and CDR2: MDHEN, SYDVKM. V lost 4 bases to trimming and J lost 8 bases, with 12 bases between them. The CDR3 sequence: CASSYGGEYEQFF. The CDR3 DNA follows: TGTGCCAGCAGTTATGGAGGGGAATATGAGCAGTTCTTC.

The rearrangement joins TRBV29-1 to TRBJ1-1; D might be TRBD1 (6 bases). Germline assignment: CDR1 SQVTM and CDR2 ANQGSEA. V lost 8 bases and J 0 bases, leaving 16 bases between the germline ends. This CDR3 has 14 amino acids. The CDR3 DNA reads as TGCAGCTTTCGGGGGGCGAGGGTGAACACTGAAGCTTTCTTT. It translates to CSFRGARVNTEAFF.

Here the CDR3 reads CASSIGWDRANNEQFF. The CDR3 DNA follows: TGTGCCAGCAGCATCGGGTGGGACAGGGCCAACAATGAGCAGTTCTTC. The rearrangement uses TRBV7-6 and TRBJ2-1, with 9 bases lining up with TRBD1. Unmatched junction bases numbered 10, after V lost 5 bases and J lost 5 bases. CDR1 is SGHVS and CDR2 is FNYEAQ in the germline V gene. The CDR3 extends over 16 amino acids.

This clonotype appeared a single time. This chain links TRBV10-3 with TRBJ2-6; TRBD1 aligns across 7 bases. The germline gives CDR1 ENHRY, CDR2 SYGVKD. Trimming removed 2 bases from V and 2 bases from J; junction bases left unmatched: 21. CDR3 length equals 22 residues. The CDR3 here is CAISEAHENYRGERPGANVLTF. For the CDR3, the DNA is TGTGCCATCAGTGAGGCCCACGAAAATTACAGGGGAGAGAGACCTGGGGCCAACGTCCTGACTTTC.

The chain carries TRBV14 and TRBJ1-4; D unclear. The germline V gene encodes CDR1 SGHDN and CDR2 FVKESK. The CDR3 length is 18 residues. Trimming removed 0 bases at V and 1 base at J, with 15 bases between. CDR3 bases: TGTGCCAGCAGCCAAGAGTCTTTTGGGATCCTAACTAATGAAAAACTGTTTTTT. Encoded protein: CASSQESFGILTNEKLFF.

CDR3 sequence reads: CASSLQGDTEAFF. For the CDR3, the DNA is TGTGCCAGCAGCCTACAGGGAGACACTGAAGCTTTCTTT. The chain carries TRBV7-9 and TRBJ1-1, with D possibly being TRBD1 (6 bases). The CDR3 length is 13 residues. Trimming pared 5 bases from V and 3 bases from J, leaving 10 bases between. Germline values: CDR1 SEHNR, CDR2 FQNEAQ (reference sequence).